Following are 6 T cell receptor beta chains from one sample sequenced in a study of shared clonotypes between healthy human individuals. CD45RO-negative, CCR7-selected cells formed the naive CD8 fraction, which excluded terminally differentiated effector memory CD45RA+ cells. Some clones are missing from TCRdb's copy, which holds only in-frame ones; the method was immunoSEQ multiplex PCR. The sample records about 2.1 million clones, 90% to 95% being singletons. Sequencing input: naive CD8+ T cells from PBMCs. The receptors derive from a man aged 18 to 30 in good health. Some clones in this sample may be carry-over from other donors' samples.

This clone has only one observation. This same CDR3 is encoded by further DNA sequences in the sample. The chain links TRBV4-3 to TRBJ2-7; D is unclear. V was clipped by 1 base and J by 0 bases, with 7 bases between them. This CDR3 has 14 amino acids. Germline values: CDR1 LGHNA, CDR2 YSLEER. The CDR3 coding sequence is TGCGCCAGCAGCCAAGTTTCGGACTCCTACGAGCAGTACTTC. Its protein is CASSQVSDSYEQYF.

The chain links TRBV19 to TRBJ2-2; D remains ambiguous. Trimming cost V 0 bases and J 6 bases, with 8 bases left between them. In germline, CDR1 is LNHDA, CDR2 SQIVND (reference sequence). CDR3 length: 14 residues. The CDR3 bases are TGTGCCAGTAGTATAGATCCGTTTTCCGGGGAGCTGTTTTTT. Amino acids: CASSIDPFSGELFF.

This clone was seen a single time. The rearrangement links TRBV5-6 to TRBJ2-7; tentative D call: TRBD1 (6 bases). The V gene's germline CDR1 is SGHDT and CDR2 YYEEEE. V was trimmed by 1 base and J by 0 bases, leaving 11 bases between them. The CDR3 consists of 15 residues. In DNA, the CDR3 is TGTGCCAGCAGCTTGCAGGGGCTGAGCTCCTACGAGCAGTACTTC. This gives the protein CASSLQGLSSYEQYF.

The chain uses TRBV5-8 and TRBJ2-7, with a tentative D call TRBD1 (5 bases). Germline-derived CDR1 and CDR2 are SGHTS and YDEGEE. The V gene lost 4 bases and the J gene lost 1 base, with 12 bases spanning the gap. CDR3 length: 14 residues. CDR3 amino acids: CASSLPTESYEQYF. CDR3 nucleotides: TGTGCCAGCAGCCTACCGACAGAGTCCTACGAGCAGTACTTC.

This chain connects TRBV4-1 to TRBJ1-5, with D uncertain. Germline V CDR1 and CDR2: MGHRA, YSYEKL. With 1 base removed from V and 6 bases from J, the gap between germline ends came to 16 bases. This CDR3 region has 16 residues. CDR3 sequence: CASSQAPGLGIQPQHF. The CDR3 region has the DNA TGCGCCAGCAGCCAAGCCCCCGGGCTAGGGATTCAGCCCCAGCATTTT.

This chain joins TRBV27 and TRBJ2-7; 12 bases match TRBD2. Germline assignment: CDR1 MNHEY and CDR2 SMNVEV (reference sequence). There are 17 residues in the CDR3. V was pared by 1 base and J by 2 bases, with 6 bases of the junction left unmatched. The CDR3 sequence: CASSLLPRTSGTYEQYF. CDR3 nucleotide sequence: TGTGCCAGCAGTTTATTGCCCCGGACTAGCGGGACCTACGAGCAGTACTTC.